The entry below gives a single TCR beta chain sequence along with its context. These data belong to a study of patients and donors after allogeneic stem cell transplantation. TCRdb re-derived calls from the RT-PCR reads in MiXCR, one entry per CDR3 protein. The sample shows tens of thousands of distinct CDR3 sequences, about 44% of them seen only once. Sequencing was carried out using blood, either unsorted or a sorted T cell fraction (not recorded which). This receptor was identified in a human donor who was either an allogeneic HSCT recipient or a stem cell or donor lymphocyte infusion donor (not recorded which). It is not recorded whose cells these are; they may come from a transplant donor.

Here the CDR3 reads CASSQDIAGDSVMPLHF. CDR3 nucleotide sequence: TGCGCCAGCAGCCAAGATATTGCAGGGGACAGCGTAATGCCCCTCCACTTT. The genes are TRBV4-3 and TRBJ1-6; 7 nucleotides align to TRBD1. Unmatched junction bases numbered 15, after V lost 0 bases and J lost 13 bases. CDR1 LGHNA and CDR2 YSLEER come from the germline V gene. The CDR3 runs 17 residues.